Following are 3 T cell receptor beta chains from one sample sequenced in a study of cytomegalovirus exposure and HLA in healthy donors (TCRdb year 2017). Libraries came from the immunoSEQ multiplex PCR assay. For the multiplex PCR, a mixture combining 60 forward primers for TCR Vbeta segments and 13 reverse primers for TCR Jbeta segments was used. Drawn from immuneACCESS, this table holds only the in-frame rearrangements with V and J called that TCRdb kept. Clones are partly lost; checked studies trace under half to an unresolved V gene and leave the rest unexplained. The sample table holds around 200,000 clones, of which approximately 84% were seen once. Less than 4.5% of the sample comes from the top ten. Input material: PBMCs. These receptors were taken from a man in his fifties in good health and CMV-seronegative.

J is TRBJ1-1 and V is TRBV7-2; 10 bases fit TRBD1. Germline CDR1 and CDR2: SGHTA and FQGNSA. This CDR3 has 15 amino acids. The J segment lost 4 bases and the V segment lost 5 bases, leaving 7 bases of the junction unmatched. CDR3 bases: TGTGCCAGCAGCGCCCGGACAGGGGGTGTCACTGAAGCTTTCTTT. It specifies CASSARTGGVTEAFF.

The chain combines TRBV4-2 with TRBJ1-1; a possible D gene is TRBD1 (5 bases). Deletions cut 0 bases from V and 2 bases from J, with 7 bases between. Germline CDR1 and CDR2: LGHNA and YNFKEQ. The CDR3 runs 14 residues. The CDR3 nucleotides read TGTGCCAGCAGCCAAGAGGGGGGAAACACTGAAGCTTTCTTT. It codes for CASSQEGGNTEAFF.

Concerning this clone itself: A read error may produce the germline difference seen at one junction end. J is TRBJ1-2 and V is TRBV7-9, with TRBD1 matching over 7 bases. CDR1 and CDR2 from the germline V gene are SEHNR and FQNEAQ (reference sequence). The CDR3 covers 14 residues. The CDR3 DNA follows: TGTTCCAGCAGCTTCCAACAGGGGAGAAGTGGCTACACCTTC. Its translation is CSSSFQQGRSGYTF.